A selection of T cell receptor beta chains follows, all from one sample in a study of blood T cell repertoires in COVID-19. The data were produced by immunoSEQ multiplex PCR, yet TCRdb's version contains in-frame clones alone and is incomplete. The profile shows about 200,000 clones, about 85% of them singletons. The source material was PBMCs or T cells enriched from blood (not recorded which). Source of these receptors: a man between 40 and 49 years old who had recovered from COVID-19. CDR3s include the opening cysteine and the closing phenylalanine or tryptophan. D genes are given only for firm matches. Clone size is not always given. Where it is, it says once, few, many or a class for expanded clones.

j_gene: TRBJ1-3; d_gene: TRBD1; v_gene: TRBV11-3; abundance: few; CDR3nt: TGTGCCAGCAGCCGCGGGACAGGATCTGGAAACACCATATATTTT; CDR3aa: CASSRGTGSGNTIYF
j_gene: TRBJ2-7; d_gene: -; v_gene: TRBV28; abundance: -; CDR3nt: -; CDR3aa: CASSSSDREIFEQYF
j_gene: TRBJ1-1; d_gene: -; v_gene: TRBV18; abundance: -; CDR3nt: TGTGCCAGCTCCCAAACGAATCGGGCTGAAGCTTTCTTT; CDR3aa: CASSQTNRAEAFF
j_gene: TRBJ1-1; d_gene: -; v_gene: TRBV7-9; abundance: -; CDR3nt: TGTGCCAGCAGCTTAGCATTCGGTTCAGGGAACACTGAAGCTTTCTTT; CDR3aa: CASSLAFGSGNTEAFF
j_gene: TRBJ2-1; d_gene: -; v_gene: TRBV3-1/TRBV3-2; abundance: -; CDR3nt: TGTGCCAGCAGCCAAGCGAACAGGGTTTTGAATGAGCAGTTCTTC; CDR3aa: CASSQANRVLNEQFF
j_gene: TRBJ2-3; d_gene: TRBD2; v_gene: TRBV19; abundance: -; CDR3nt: TGTGCCAGTAGTTACCGGCTAGCGGGGGCCTTCACAGATACGCAGTATTTT; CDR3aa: CASSYRLAGAFTDTQYF
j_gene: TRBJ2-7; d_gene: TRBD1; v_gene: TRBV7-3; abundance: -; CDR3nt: TGTGCCAGCAGCCGAGAACCATCAGGGGGTCACGAGCAGTACTTC; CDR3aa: CASSREPSGGHEQYF
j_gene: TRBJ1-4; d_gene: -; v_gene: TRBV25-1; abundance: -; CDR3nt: TGTGCCAGCAGTCTACATCCCCGAGGCGAAAAACTGTTTTTT; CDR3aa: CASSLHPRGEKLFF
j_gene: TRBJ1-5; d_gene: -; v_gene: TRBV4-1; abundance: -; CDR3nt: TGCGCCAGCAGCCAAGCAGGGGTCAATCAGCCCCAGCATTTT; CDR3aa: CASSQAGVNQPQHF
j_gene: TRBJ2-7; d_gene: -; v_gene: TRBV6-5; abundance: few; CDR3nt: TGTGCCAGCAGGGCTAGCGAGGGATCCTACGAGCAGTACTTC; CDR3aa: CASRASEGSYEQYF
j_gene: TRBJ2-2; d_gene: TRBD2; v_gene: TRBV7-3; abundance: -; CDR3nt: TGTGCCAGCAGCTCGGGACTAGCCACCGGGGAGCTGTTTTTT; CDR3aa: CASSSGLATGELFF
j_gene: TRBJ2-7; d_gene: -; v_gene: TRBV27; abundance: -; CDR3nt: TGTGCCAGCAGTTCCCAGGGATCCGAGCAGTACTTC; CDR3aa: CASSSQGSEQYF
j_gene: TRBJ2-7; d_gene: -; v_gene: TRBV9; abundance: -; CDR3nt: TGTGCCAGCAGCCCCGAGGTTGCTGTGAGTTACGAGCAGTACTTC; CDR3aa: CASSPEVAVSYEQYF
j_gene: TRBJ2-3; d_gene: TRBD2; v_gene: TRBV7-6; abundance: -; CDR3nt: TGTGCCAGCAGCTTAGGTGAGCGGGAGTCAGATACGCAGTATTTT; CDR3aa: CASSLGERESDTQYF
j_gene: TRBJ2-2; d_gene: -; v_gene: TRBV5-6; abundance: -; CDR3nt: TGTGCCAGCAGCTTGTGGTTACAGGAACCCGGGGAGCTGTTTTTT; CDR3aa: CASSLWLQEPGELFF
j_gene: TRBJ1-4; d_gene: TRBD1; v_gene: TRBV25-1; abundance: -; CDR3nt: TGTGCCACCCAAGGGACAGGGAATGAAAAACTGTTTTTT; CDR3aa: CATQGTGNEKLFF
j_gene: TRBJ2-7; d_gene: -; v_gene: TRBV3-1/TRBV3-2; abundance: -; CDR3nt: TGTGCCAGCAGCCAAGGTATGGGCAGCTACGAGCAGTACTTC; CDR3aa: CASSQGMGSYEQYF
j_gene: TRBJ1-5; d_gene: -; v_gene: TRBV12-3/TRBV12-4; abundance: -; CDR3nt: TGTGCCAGCAGTTTCGCGGAGAATCAGCCCCAGCATTTT; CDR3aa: CASSFAENQPQHF
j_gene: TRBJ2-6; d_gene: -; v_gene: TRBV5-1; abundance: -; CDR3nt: TGCGCCAGCAGCTCCTCTCGGACAGAAAGCTCTGGGGCCAACGTCCTGACTTTC; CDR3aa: CASSSSRTESSGANVLTF
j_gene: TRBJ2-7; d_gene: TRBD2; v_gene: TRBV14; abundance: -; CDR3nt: TGTGCCAGCAGCCAAGATACTTTTAGGGGACTAGCCCTGTACGAGCAGTACTTC; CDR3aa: CASSQDTFRGLALYEQYF
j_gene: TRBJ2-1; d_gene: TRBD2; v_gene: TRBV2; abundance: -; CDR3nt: TGTGCCAGCAGTGATATAACTAGCGGGAGGTACAATGAGCAGTTCTTC; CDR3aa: CASSDITSGRYNEQFF
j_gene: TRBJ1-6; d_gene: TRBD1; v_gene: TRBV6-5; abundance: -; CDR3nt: TGTGCCAGCGGAATACTCGACAGGGCCTCACCCCTCCACTTT; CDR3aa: CASGILDRASPLHF
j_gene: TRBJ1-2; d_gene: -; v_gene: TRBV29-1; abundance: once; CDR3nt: TGCAGCGTTTGGATCGCAGGCTCCTTGGATGGCTACACCTTC; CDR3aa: CSVWIAGSLDGYTF
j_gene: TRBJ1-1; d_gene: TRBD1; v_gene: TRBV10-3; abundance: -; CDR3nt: TGTGCCCCCACTATCGTTGACAGGGGGGGTTCAACAGCTGAAGCTTTCTTT; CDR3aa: CAPTIVDRGGSTAEAFF
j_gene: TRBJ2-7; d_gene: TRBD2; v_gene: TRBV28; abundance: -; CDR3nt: TGTGCCAGCAGTCGGGCGGGGGGAGCCTACGAGCAGTACTTC; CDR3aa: CASSRAGGAYEQYF
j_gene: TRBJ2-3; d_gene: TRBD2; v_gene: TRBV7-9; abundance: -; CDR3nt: TGTGCCAGCAGCTTATTTGTGGCTAGCGGGAGCGATACGCAGTATTTT; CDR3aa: CASSLFVASGSDTQYF
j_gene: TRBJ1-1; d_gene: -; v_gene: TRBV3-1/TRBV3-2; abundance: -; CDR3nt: TGTGCCAGCAGCCCTTTAGTCGGGGTTAGGAACACTGAAGCTTTCTTT; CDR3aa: CASSPLVGVRNTEAFF
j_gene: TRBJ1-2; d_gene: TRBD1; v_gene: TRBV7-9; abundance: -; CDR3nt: TGTGCCAGCAGCTTAGTCCAGGGGGCTGACTATGGCTACACCTTC; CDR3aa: CASSLVQGADYGYTF
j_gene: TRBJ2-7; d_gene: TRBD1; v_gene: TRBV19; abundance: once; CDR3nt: TGTGCCAGTAGTAGGATATCCGGGACAGCGAGCCCGACCTACGAGCAGTACTTC; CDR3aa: CASSRISGTASPTYEQYF
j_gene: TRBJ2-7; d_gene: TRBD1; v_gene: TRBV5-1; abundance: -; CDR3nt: TGCGCCAGCAGCGTAGGCATGACAGGGAACTCCTACGAGCAGTACTTC; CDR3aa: CASSVGMTGNSYEQYF
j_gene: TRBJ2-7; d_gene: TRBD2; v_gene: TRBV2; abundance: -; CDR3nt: TGTGCCAGCAGTAAAGAGCGGGATTTTTCCTACGAGCAGTACTTC; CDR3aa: CASSKERDFSYEQYF
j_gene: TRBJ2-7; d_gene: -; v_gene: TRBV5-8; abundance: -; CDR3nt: TGTGCCAGCAGCTTGGTCCTCTACGAGCAGTACTTC; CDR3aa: CASSLVLYEQYF
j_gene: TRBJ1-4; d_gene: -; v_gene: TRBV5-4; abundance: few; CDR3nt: TGTGCCAGCAGCCGGGATAATGAAAAACTGTTTTTT; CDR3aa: CASSRDNEKLFF
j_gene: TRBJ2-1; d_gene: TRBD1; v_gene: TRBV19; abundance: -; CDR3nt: TGTGCCAGTTCAGGGGGCCCGGCCAATGAGCAGTTCTTC; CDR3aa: CASSGGPANEQFF
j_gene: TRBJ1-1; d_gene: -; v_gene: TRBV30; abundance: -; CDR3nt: TGTGCCTGGAGTGGATGGAGGAGGGGCGGACCAAAGAACACTGAAGCTTTCTTT; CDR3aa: CAWSGWRRGGPKNTEAFF
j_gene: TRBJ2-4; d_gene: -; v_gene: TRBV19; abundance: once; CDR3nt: TGTGCCAGTAGTGGGGCCCTTAGGGGAAACATTCAGTACTTC; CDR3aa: CASSGALRGNIQYF
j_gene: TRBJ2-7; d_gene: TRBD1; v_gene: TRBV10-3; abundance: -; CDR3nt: TGTGCCATCAGCCTGGACAGGGGCTACGAGCAGTACTTC; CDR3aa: CAISLDRGYEQYF
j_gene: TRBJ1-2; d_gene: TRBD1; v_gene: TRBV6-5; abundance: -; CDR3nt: TGTGCCAGCGTGGCGGGACAGGGGGCCTGCACCTTC; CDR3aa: CASVAGQGACTF
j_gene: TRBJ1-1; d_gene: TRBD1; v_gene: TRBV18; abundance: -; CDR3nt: TGTGCCAGCTCACCAGGACAGGGCAGGGTGAACACTGAAGCTTTCTTT; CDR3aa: CASSPGQGRVNTEAFF
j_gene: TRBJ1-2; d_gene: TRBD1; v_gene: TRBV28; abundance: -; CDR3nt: TGTGCCAGCAGTCCCGAGGGGGCGCGTGGCTACACCTTC; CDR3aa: CASSPEGARGYTF
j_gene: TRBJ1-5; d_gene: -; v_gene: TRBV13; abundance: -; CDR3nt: TGTGCCAGCAGCTCCCGCAGGGTTAATCAGCCCCAGCATTTT; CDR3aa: CASSSRRVNQPQHF
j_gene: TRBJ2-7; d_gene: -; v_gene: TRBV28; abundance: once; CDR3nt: TGTGCCAGCAGATGGTCCATTCGGGACGAGCAGTACTTC; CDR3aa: CASRWSIRDEQYF
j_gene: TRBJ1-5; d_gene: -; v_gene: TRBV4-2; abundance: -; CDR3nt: TGTGCCAGCAGCCAAGATCTGAGGGTAAGTCAGCCCCAGCATTTT; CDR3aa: CASSQDLRVSQPQHF
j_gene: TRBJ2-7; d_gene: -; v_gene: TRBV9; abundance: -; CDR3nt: TGTGCCAGCAGCACGGGACTCCTGGGCTACGAGCAGTACTTC; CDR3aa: CASSTGLLGYEQYF
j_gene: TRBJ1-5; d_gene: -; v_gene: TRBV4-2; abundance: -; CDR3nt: TGTGCCAGCAGCCAAGTCAGGGGACGAGGGGAGCCCCAGCATTTT; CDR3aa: CASSQVRGRGEPQHF
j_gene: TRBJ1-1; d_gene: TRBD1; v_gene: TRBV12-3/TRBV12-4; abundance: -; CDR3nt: TGTGCCAGCAGACGGGACAGGAACACTGAAGCTTTCTTT; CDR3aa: CASRRDRNTEAFF
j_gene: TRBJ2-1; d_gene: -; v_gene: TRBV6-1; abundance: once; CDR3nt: TGTGCCAGCAGTGAAGGTCAGTTAACCTACAATGAGCAGTTCTTC; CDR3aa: CASSEGQLTYNEQFF
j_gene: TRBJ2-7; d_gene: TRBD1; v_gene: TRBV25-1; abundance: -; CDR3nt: TGTGCCAGCAGTGGGACAGGGGTGACTCACGAGCAGTACTTC; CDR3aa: CASSGTGVTHEQYF
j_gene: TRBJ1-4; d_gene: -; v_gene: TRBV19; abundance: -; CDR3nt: TGTGCCAGTAGTATGGGGCGATTCGGGACATTTATGTTTTTT; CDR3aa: CASSMGRFGTFMFF
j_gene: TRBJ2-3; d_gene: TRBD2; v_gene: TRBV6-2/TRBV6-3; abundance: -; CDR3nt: TGTGCCAGCAGTTACGGATTCTCACTAGCGATTAGCACAGATACGCAGTATTTT; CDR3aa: CASSYGFSLAISTDTQYF